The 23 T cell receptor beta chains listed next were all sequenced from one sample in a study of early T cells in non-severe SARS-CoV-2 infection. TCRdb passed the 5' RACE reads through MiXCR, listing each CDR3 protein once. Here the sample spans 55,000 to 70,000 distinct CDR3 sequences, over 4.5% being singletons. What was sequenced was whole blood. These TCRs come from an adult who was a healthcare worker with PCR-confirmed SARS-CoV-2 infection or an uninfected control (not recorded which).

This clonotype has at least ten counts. CDR3 sequence reads: CASSEGGYEQFF. Written as DNA, the CDR3 is TGCGCCAGCAGTGAGGGGGGGTATGAGCAGTTCTTC. The V and J genes are TRBV10-1 and TRBJ2-1; D might be TRBD2 (6 bases). V was cut by 2 bases and J by 8 bases, with 7 bases left in between. Looked up from germline, CDR1 is WNHNN and CDR2 is SYGVQD (reference sequence). CDR3 length: 12 residues.

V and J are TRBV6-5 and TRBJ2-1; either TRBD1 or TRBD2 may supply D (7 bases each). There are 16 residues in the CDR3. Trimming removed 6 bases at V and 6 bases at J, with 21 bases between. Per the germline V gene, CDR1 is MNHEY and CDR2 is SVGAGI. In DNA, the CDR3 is TGTGCCAGCAGGGACTTCAGGGGGGGGACCTCCAATGAGCAGTTCTTC. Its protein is CASRDFRGGTSNEQFF.

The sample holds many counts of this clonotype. The DNA for the CDR3 is TGTGCCAGTAGTTTCACCGGGACAGGGATAACTGAAGCTTTCTTT. Amino acid sequence: CASSFTGTGITEAFF. This chain connects TRBV19 to TRBJ1-1, with 9 bases identical to TRBD1. Germline values: CDR1 LNHDA, CDR2 SQIVND (reference sequence). Losses at the gene ends were 5 bases for V and 5 bases for J; bases not matched to a gene: 9. The CDR3 totals 15 residues.

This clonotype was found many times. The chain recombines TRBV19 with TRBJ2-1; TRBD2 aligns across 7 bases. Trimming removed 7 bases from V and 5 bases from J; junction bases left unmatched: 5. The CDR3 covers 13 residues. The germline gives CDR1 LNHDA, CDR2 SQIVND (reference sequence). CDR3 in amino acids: CASTQSGNNEQFF. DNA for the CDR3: TGTGCCAGTACTCAGAGCGGGAACAATGAGCAGTTCTTC.

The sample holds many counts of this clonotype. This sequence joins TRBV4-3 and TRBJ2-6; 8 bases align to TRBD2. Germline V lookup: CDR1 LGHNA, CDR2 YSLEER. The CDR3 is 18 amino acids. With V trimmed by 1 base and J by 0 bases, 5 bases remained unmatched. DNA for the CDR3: TGCGCCAGCAGCCAAGTAGCGGGGACACGCTCTGGGGCCAACGTCCTGACTTTC. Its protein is CASSQVAGTRSGANVLTF.

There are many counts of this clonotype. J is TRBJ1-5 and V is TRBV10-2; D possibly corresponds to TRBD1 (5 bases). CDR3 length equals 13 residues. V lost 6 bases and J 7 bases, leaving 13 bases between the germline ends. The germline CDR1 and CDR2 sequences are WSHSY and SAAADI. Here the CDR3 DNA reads TGCGCCAGCAGGGATGACAGAGGACAGCCCCAGCATTTT. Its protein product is CASRDDRGQPQHF.

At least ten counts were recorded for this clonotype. The CDR3 reads CASSLSMQLSYEQYF. The CDR3 DNA sequence: TGTGCCAGCAGCTTAAGTATGCAGTTATCCTACGAGCAGTACTTC. The rearrangement links TRBV7-2 to TRBJ2-7; no firm D call. Germline V gene sequence: CDR1 SGHTA, CDR2 FQGNSA. Trimming took 2 bases from V and 1 from J, leaving 12 bases between them. The CDR3 is 15 residues long.

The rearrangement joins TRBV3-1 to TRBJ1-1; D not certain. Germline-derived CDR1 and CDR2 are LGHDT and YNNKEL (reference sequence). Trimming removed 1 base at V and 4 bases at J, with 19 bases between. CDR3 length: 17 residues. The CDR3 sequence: CASSQAIRGPGGTEAFF. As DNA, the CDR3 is TGTGCCAGCAGCCAAGCGATACGAGGTCCCGGAGGCACTGAAGCTTTCTTT.

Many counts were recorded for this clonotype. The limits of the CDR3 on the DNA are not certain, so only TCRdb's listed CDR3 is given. CDR3 sequence reads: CASSKVGRGTEAFF. V and J are TRBV21-1 and TRBJ1-1; whether TRBD1, the table's D call, matches the DNA was not checked. TRBV21-1 is annotated as a pseudogene. The CDR3 is 14 amino acids in total, end residues counted.

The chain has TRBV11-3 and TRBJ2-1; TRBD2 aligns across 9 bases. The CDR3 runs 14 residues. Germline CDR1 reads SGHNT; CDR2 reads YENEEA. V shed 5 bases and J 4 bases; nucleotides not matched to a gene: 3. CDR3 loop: CASSPSGVYNEQFF. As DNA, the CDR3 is TGTGCCAGCAGCCCTAGCGGGGTGTACAATGAGCAGTTCTTC. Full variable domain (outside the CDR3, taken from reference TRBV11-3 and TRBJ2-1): EAGVVQSPRYKIIEKKQPVAFWCNPISGHNTLYWYLQNLGQGPELLIRYENEEAVDDSQLPKDRFSAERLKGVDSTLKIQPAELGDSAVYLCASSPSGVYNEQFFGPGTRLTVL.

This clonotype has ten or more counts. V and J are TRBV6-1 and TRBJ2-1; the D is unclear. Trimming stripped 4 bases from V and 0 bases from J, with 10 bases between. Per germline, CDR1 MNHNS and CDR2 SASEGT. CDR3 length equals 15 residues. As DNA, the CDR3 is TGTGCCAGCAGTGCATGGCAAGGCTCCTACAATGAGCAGTTCTTC. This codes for CASSAWQGSYNEQFF.

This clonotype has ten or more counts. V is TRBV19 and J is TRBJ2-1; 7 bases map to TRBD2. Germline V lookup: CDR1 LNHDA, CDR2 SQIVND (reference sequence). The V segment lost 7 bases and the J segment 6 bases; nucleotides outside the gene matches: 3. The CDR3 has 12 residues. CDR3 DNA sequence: TGTGCCAGTAAGACGGGAGGCAATGAGCAGTTCTTC. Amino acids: CASKTGGNEQFF.

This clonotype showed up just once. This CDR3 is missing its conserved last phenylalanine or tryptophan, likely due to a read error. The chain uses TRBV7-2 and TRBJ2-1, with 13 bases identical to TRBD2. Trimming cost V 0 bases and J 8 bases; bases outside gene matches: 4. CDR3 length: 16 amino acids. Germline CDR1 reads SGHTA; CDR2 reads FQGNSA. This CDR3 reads CASSLAQLAGGHEQFI. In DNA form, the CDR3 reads TGTGCCAGCAGCTTAGCCCAACTAGCGGGGGGGCATGAGCAGTTCATC.

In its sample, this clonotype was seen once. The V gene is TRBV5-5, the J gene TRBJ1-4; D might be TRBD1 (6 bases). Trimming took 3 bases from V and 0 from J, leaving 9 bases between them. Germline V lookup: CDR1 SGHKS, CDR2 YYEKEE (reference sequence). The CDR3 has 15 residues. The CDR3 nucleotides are TGTGCCAGCAGCTCAGGGGTCTCAACTAATGAAAAACTGTTTTTT. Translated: CASSSGVSTNEKLFF.

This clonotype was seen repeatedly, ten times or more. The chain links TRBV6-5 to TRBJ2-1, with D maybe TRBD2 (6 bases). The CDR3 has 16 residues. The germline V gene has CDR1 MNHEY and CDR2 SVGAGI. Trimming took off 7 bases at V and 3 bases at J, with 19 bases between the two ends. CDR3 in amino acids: CASTERPGLSYNEQFF. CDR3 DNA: TGTGCCAGCACAGAGCGACCGGGACTGAGCTACAATGAGCAGTTCTTC.

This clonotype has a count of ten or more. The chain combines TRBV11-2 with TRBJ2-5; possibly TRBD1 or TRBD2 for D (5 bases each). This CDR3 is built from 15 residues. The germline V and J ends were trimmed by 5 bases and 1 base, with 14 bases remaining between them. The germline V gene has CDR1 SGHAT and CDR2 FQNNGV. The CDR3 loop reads CASSPEGDVQETQYF. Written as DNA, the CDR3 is TGTGCCAGCAGCCCAGAAGGGGACGTCCAAGAGACCCAGTACTTC.

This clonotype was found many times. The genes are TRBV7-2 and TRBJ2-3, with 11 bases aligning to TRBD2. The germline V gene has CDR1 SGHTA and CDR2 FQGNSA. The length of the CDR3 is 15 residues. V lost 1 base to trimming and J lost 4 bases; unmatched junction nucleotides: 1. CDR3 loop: CASSLEGLAADTQYF. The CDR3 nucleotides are TGTGCCAGCAGCTTAGAGGGACTAGCGGCAGATACGCAGTATTTT.

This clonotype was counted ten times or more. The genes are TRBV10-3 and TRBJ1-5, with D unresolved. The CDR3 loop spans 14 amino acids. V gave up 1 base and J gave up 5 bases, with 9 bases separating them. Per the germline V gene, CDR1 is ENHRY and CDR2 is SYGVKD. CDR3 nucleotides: TGTGCCATCAGTGAGTTGGGGTCTTATCAGCCCCAGCATTTT. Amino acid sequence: CAISELGSYQPQHF.

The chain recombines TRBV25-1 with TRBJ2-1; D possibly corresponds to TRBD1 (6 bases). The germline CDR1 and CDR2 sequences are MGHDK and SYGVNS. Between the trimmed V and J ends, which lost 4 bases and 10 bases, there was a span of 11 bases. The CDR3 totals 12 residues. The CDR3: CASSGIGTEQFF. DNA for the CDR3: TGTGCCAGCAGTGGTATTGGGACAGAGCAGTTCTTC.

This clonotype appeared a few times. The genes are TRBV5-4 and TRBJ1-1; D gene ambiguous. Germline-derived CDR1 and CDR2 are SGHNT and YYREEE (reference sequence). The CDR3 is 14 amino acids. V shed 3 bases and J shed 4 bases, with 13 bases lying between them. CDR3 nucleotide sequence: TGTGCCAGCAGCTCGAGGATCGGAACCACTGAAGCTTTCTTT. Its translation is CASSSRIGTTEAFF.

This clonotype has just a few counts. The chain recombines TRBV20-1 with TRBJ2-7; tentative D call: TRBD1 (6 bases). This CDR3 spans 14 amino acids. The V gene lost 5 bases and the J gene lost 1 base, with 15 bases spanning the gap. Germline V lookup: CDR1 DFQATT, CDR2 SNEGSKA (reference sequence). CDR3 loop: CSAFRDTYSYEQYF. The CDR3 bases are TGCAGTGCTTTCCGGGACACCTATTCCTACGAGCAGTACTTC.

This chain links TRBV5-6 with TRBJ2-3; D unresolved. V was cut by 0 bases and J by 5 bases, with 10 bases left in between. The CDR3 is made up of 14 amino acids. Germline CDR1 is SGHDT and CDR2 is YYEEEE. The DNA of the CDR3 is TGTGCCAGCAGCTTGGGATCTGCAGAAGATACGCAGTATTTT. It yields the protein CASSLGSAEDTQYF.

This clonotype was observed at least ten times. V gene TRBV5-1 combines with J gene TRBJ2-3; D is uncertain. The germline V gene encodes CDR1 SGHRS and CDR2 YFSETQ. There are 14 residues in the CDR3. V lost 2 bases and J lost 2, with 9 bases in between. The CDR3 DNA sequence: TGCGCCAGCAGCTTTATCCATAACACAGATACGCAGTATTTT. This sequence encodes CASSFIHNTDTQYF.